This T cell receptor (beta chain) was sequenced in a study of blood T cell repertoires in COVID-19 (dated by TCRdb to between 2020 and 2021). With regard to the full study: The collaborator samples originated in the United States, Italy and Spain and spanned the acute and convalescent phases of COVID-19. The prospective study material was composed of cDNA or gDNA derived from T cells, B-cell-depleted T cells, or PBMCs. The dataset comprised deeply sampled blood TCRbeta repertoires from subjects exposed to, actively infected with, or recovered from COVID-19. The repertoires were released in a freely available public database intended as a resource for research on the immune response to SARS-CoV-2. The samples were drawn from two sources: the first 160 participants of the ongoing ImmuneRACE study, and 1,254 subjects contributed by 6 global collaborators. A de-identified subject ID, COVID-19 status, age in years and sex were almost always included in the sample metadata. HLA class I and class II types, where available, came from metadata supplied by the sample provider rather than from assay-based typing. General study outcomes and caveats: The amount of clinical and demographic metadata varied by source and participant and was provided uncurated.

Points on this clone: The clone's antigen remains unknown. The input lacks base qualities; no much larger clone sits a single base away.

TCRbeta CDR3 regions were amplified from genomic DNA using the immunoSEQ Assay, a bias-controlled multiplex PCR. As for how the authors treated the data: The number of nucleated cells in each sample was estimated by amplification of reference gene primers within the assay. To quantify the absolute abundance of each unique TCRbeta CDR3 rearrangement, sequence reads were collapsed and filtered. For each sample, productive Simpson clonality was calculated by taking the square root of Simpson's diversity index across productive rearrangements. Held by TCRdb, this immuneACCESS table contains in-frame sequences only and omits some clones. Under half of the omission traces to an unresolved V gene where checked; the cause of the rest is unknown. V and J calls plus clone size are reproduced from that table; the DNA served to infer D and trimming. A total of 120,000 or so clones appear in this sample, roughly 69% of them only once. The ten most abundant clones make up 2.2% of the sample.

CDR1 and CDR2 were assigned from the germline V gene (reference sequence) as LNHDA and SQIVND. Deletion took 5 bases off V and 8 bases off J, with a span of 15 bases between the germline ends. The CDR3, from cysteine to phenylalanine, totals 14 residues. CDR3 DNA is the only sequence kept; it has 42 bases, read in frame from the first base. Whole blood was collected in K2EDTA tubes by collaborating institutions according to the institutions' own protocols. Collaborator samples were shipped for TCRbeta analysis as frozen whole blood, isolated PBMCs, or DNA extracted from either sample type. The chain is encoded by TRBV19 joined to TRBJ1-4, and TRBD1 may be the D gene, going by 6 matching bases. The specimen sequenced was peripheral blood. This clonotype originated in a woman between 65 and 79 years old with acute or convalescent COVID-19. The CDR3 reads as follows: CASSSGTLEEKLFF. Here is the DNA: TGTGCCAGTAGTTCCGGGACACTGGAAGAAAAACTGTTTTTT.